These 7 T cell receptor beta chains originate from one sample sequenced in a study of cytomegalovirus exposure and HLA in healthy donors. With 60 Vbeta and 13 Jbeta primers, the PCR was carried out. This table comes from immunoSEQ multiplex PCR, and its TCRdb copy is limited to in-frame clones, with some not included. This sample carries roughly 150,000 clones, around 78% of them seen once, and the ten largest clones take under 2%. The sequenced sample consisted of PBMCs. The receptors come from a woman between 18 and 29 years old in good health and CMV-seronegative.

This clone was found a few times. CDR3 loop: CASSQVMAGVGNEQFF. The CDR3 region has the DNA TGCGCCAGCAGCCAAGTTATGGCAGGGGTTGGCAATGAGCAGTTCTTC. The J gene is TRBJ2-1, the V gene TRBV4-1; tentative D call: TRBD1 (6 bases). Germline lookup yields CDR1 MGHRA and CDR2 YSYEKL. This CDR3 is 16 amino acids long. Deletions cut 1 base from V and 6 bases from J, with 16 bases between.

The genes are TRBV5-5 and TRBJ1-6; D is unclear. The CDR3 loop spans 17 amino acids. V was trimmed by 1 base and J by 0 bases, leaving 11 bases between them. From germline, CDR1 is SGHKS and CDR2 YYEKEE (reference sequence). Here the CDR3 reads CASSLSTTRSYNSPLHF. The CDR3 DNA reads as TGTGCCAGCAGCTTGTCAACCACACGCTCCTATAATTCACCCCTCCACTTT.

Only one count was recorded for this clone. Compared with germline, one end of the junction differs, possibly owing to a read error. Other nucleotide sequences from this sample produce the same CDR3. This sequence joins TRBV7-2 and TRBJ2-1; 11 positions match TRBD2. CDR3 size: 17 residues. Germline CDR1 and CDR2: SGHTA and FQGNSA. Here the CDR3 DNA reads TGTGCCAGCAGCTTAGACCTAGCGGGGGGTCGGCGCAATGAGCAATTCTTC. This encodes CASSLDLAGGRRNEQFF.

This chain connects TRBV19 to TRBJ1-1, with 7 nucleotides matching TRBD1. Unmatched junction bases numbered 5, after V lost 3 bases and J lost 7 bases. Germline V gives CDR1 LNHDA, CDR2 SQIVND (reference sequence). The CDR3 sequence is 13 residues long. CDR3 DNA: TGTGCCAGTAGTATTAGGGGGGACAGTGAAGCTTTCTTT. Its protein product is CASSIRGDSEAFF.

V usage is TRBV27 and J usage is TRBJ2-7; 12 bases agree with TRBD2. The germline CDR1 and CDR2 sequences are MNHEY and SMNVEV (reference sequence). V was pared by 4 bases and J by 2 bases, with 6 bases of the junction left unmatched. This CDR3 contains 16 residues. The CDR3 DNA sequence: TGTGCCAGCAGTTCACTTCTAGCGGGAGGGCCCTACGAGCAGTACGTC. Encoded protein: CASSSLLAGGPYEQYV.

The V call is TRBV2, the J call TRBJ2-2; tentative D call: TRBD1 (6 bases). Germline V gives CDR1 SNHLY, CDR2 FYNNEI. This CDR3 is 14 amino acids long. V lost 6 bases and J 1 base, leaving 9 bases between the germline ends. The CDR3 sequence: CASREQGNTGELFF. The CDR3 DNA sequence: TGTGCCAGCAGAGAACAGGGGAACACCGGGGAGCTGTTTTTT.

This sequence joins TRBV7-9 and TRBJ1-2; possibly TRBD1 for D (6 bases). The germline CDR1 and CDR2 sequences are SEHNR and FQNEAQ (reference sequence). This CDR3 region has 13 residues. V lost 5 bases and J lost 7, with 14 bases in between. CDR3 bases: TGTGCCAGCAGCCCGGACAGTCTTCGTGGCTACACCTTC. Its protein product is CASSPDSLRGYTF.